This TCR beta chain was obtained from a study of OX40 agonist ivuxolimab in advanced cancers. Looking at the study overall: Patients were treated with intravenous ivuxolimab, dosed at 0.01 to 10 mg/kg and infused every 2 weeks. Allowance was made for prior anti-PD-1, anti-PD-L1 or anti-CTLA-4 therapy, and about 44% had some. Points from the study as a whole: Undetermined was the antigen specificity of the expanded peripheral T cells.

The CDR3 has 19 residues. Clones were sequenced by immunoSEQ multiplex PCR, and TCRdb holds only the in-frame ones, with some missing. The sample yields 50,000 to 65,000 clones, about 87% seen once. As regards this clone: What it recognizes is unknown.

The rearrangement joins TRBV21-1 to TRBJ1-1; the table's D call, TRBD1, has no DNA check behind it. TRBV21-1 is tagged as a pseudogene. This clonotype was sampled from an adult with an advanced solid tumor such as melanoma, head and neck, liver or kidney cancer. Source: CD4+ or CD8+ T cells sorted from blood, taken in a trial of the OX40 agonist ivuxolimab. The CDR3 loop reads CASSKVLLATGALNTEAFF. The CDR3 nucleotides read TGTGCCAGCAGCAAAGTTCTTCTAGCCACAGGGGCCCTGAACACTGAAGCTTTCTTT.